These T cell receptor beta chains were read from a single sample in a study of T cell repertoires in cytomegalovirus infection. These receptors lack a known antigen. TCRdb fed the reads into MiXCR, producing one record per CDR3 protein. The data hold 700,000 to 900,000 distinct CDR3 sequences, with 25% to 35% observed a single time. This specimen was cultured CD8+ T cells from PBMCs, taken from culture after CMV antigen stimulation. These receptor sequences come from a human donor in good health (CMV status not recorded). Some clones in this sample may be carry-over from other donors' samples. Both conserved end residues are part of each CDR3. The order of the fields is V gene, CDR3 length, J gene, CDR3 protein.

TRBV7-8	13	TRBJ2-5	CASSPPTPETQYF
TRBV11-2	15	TRBJ2-3	CASSSVETSTDTQYF
TRBV7-6	14	TRBJ2-3	CASSMTSGWDTQYF
TRBV7-9	17	TRBJ1-1	CASSLAGQVIMNTEAFF
TRBV9	18	TRBJ2-5	CASSARGLAGEIQETQYF
TRBV15	18	TRBJ2-2	CATSRRPRDSEGAGELFF
TRBV15	14	TRBJ2-1	CATKTSDSYNEQFF
TRBV7-2	16	TRBJ2-1	CASSSTPSGSYNEQFF
TRBV2	13	TRBJ2-5	CASRPDYQETQYF
TRBV24-1	13	TRBJ1-2	CATSDGSLQGYTF
TRBV25-1	13	TRBJ1-1	CASSEFEVPEAFF
TRBV7-2	17	TRBJ2-5	CASSLASWLADDGTQYF
TRBV12-3/TRBV12-4	14	TRBJ2-3	CATQKAGLPDTQYF
TRBV19	14	TRBJ2-1	CASSIVGVIDEQFF
TRBV27	14	TRBJ1-2	CASSPTDRGEGHTF
TRBV6-5	16	TRBJ1-4	CASSYFAGGTREKLFF
TRBV27	14	TRBJ1-5	CASSRVSGDQPQHF
TRBV6-1	13	TRBJ1-5	CASKTSVNQPQHF
TRBV10-3	16	TRBJ1-2	CAISGGGQGGDYGYTF
TRBV4-1	17	TRBJ2-3	CASSQELGTGRTDTQYF
TRBV10-2	17	TRBJ2-2	CASSESSSWLVAGELFF
TRBV11-3	15	TRBJ1-1	CASSPGGGVGTKAFF
TRBV7-4	14	TRBJ1-2	CAGLEVRNNYGYTF
TRBV7-6	14	TRBJ1-4	CASSLAGRDEKLFF
TRBV7-8	14	TRBJ2-3	CASSLVTVSDTQYF
TRBV7-8	19	TRBJ2-1	CASSLARESGQNSYNEQFF
TRBV7-6	12	TRBJ1-1	CASSLVTNEAFF
TRBV6-8	17	TRBJ1-5	CASRATGQANSNQPQHF
TRBV7-2	13	TRBJ1-4	CASSSRKVEKLFF